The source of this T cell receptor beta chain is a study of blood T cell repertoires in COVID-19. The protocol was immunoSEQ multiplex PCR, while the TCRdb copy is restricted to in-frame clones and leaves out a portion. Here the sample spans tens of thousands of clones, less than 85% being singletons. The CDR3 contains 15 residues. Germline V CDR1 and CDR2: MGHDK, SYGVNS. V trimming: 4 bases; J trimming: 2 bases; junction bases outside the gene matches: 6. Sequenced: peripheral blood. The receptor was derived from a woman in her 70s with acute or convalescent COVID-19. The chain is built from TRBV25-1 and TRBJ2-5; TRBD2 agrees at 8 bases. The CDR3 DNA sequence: TGTGCCAGCAGTGCCGGACTAGCTATTCAAGAGACCCAGTACTTC. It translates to CASSAGLAIQETQYF.